Reported below is one TCR beta chain. Its antigen remains unidentified. Sequenced by immunoSEQ multiplex PCR; TCRdb stores in-frame clones only, minus some. The data hold 90,000 to 95,000 clones, with roughly 93% observed a single time. V dropped 5 bases and J dropped 1 base, with 9 bases sitting between them. The germline CDR1 and CDR2 sequences are SGHTA and FQGNSA. This CDR3 has 15 amino acids. This entry belongs to a study of T cell responses to AZD1222 COVID-19 vaccine. Overall study context: Second-dose intervals of approximately 4 or approximately 12 weeks were pooled.

Study-level points and caveats: The sample set comprised mostly white British donors with more females, and clonal diversity was possibly underestimated.

V gene TRBV7-2 combines with J gene TRBJ2-6; no clear D gene. The sample consisted of peripheral blood, taken on day 0 of AZD1222 vaccination. The sequence was obtained from an adult in good health. The CDR3 coding sequence is TGTGCCAGCAGCAGATGGGGTTCTGGGGCCAACGTCCTGACTTTC. It encodes CASSRWGSGANVLTF.